This TCR beta chain was sequenced during a study of blood T cell repertoires in COVID-19. In the study overall: Spain, Italy and the United States supplied samples that represented acute and convalescent COVID-19. Sources were T cells, B-cell-depleted T cells, or PBMCs; the material itself was cDNA or gDNA.

As processed by the authors: Estimates of nucleated cell counts were drawn from the amplification of reference gene primers. Using immunoSEQ multiplex PCR, the repertoire was profiled, and TCRdb retains in-frame clones only, with some absent. The DNA was the basis for D and trimming; V, J and clone size are from that table. Of 200,000 to 300,000 clones in the sample, around 82% were seen once. Looked up from germline, CDR1 is LGHNT and CDR2 is FRNRAP. The CDR3 runs 14 residues. V gave up 3 bases and J gave up 4 bases, with 10 bases separating them. The rearrangement links TRBV12-5 to TRBJ1-3; the D gene is possibly TRBD1 (5 bases). The source material was peripheral blood. The origin of this receptor is a human donor in a cohort sampled during active COVID-19. CDR3 bases: TGTGCTAGTGGTTTTTCCGGGGGAGGAAACACCATATATTTT. Encoded protein: CASGFSGGGNTIYF.